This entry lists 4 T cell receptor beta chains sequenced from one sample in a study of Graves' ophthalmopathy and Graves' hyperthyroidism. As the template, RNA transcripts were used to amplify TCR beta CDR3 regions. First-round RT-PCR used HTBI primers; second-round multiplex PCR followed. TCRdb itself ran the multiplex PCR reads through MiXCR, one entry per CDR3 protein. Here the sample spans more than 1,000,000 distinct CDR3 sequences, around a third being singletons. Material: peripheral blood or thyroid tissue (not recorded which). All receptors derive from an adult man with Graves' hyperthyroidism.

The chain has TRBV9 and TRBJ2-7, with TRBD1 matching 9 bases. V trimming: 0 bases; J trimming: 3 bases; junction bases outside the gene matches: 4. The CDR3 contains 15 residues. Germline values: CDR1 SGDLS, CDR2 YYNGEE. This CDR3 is CASSVGDRDRYEQYF. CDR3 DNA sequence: TGTGCCAGCAGCGTAGGGGACAGGGATCGCTACGAGCAGTACTTC.

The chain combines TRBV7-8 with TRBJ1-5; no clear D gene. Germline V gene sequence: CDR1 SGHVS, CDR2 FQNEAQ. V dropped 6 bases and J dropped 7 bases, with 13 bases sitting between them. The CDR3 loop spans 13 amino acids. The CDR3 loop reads CASSFGFGQPQHF. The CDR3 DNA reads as TGTGCCAGCAGTTTTGGGTTCGGCCAGCCCCAGCATTTT.

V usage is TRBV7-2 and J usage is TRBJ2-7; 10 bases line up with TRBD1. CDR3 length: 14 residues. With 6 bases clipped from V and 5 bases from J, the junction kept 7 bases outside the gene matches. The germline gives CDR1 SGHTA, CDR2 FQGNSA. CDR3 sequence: CASRHRDRGHEQYF. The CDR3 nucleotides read TGTGCCAGCAGACACCGGGACAGGGGCCACGAGCAGTACTTC.

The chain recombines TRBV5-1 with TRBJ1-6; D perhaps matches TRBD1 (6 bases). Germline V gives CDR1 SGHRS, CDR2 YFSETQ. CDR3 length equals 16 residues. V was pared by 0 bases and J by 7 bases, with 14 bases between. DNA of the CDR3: TGCGCCAGCAGCTTGGGGGACAACGTTTCCAATTCACCCCTCCACTTT. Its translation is CASSLGDNVSNSPLHF.